Given below is one T cell receptor (beta chain) in context. Its antigen is unidentified. The entry originates in a study of cytomegalovirus exposure and HLA in healthy donors. Study overall: As released early, the data held roughly 85 million unique TCRs from HLA-typed donors. General study points: Researchers reportedly found TCR beta sequences accurately predicted most subjects' HLA-A and HLA-B alleles. The majority of TCR sequences were rare, yet some public TCRs appeared in many donors.

Each donor was nominally healthy when sampled (though unrecorded immune exposures were likely). With 60 Vbeta and 13 Jbeta primers, the PCR was carried out. Sequenced by immunoSEQ multiplex PCR; TCRdb stores in-frame clones only, minus some. The table has 170,000 or so clones, about 73% seen once; the top ten hold approximately 13%. The V gene lost 6 bases and the J gene lost 0 bases, with 11 bases spanning the gap. Germline lookup yields CDR1 PRHDT and CDR2 FYEKMQ (reference sequence). The CDR3 sequence is 14 residues long. Sequences were obtained from PBMCs. This rearrangement joins TRBV13 to TRBJ1-2, with D perhaps TRBD1 (6 bases). This TCR was recovered from a woman in her forties or fifties in good health and CMV-seropositive. The CDR3 DNA reads as TGTGCCAGCAGACTACAGGGAGCTAACTATGGCTACACCTTC. Protein: CASRLQGANYGYTF. Based on the CDR3 plus reference TRBV13 and TRBJ1-2, the full variable domain is AAGVIQSPRHLIKEKRETATLKCYPIPRHDTVYWYQQGPGQDPQFLISFYEKMQSDKGSIPDRFSAQQFSDYHSELNMSSLELGDSALYFCASRLQGANYGYTFGSGTRLTVV.